These T cell receptor beta chains were read from a single sample in a study of Ad26.COV2.S vaccination and SARS-CoV-2 variants. Clones were sequenced by immunoSEQ multiplex PCR, and TCRdb holds only the in-frame ones, with some missing. Seen here are roughly 300,000 clones, roughly 90% observed once, and the top ten hold around 4.5%. The sample here was peripheral blood, taken in a trial of Ad26.COV2.S vaccine versus placebo. The source is a person between 18 and 65 years old who received the Ad26.COV2.S COVID-19 vaccine or a placebo. Both conserved end residues are part of each CDR3. A D gene is named only where the DNA matches it firmly. Rows may omit the clone size; those that give it use once, few, many or a size class.

len,abundance,v_gene,j_gene,d_gene,CDR3aa,CDR3nt
16,once,TRBV19,TRBJ2-1,TRBD1,CASSTPTGGMGNEQFF,TGTGCCAGTAGTACCCCGACAGGGGGAATGGGTAATGAGCAGTTCTTC
18,NA,TRBV3-1/TRBV3-2,TRBJ1-1,NA,CASSHEWTPSGETTEAFF,TGTGCCAGCAGCCATGAATGGACCCCCTCGGGGGAGACAACTGAAGCTTTCTTT
15,NA,TRBV7-2,TRBJ2-1,NA,CASSLATSSYNEQFF,TGTGCCAGCAGCTTAGCCACTAGCTCCTACAATGAGCAGTTCTTC
15,NA,TRBV2,TRBJ1-4,NA,CASRYAGTQNEKLFF,TGTGCCAGCAGATATGCCGGGACACAGAATGAAAAACTGTTTTTT
11,NA,TRBV5-1,TRBJ2-3,NA,CASTLSDTQYF,TGCGCCAGCACCCTATCGGATACGCAGTATTTT
15,NA,TRBV7-2,TRBJ2-5,NA,CASSLVSRLGETQYF,TGTGCCAGCAGCTTAGTTTCACGGTTGGGAGAGACCCAGTACTTC
14,NA,TRBV11-1,TRBJ2-1,TRBD1,CASRSQGAGNEQFF,TGTGCCAGCAGATCTCAGGGGGCCGGCAATGAGCAGTTCTTC
17,NA,TRBV15,TRBJ2-6,NA,CATSRDYRGVGANVLTF,TGTGCCACCAGCAGAGATTATCGAGGGGTTGGGGCCAACGTCCTGACTTTC
16,NA,TRBV28,TRBJ1-1,NA,CASSSGVIQGGTEAFF,TGTGCCAGCAGTTCAGGGGTCATCCAGGGTGGGACTGAAGCTTTCTTT
14,NA,TRBV3-1/TRBV3-2,TRBJ2-2,NA,CASSRQDNTGELFF,TGTGCCAGCAGCCGACAGGACAACACCGGGGAGCTGTTTTTT
14,NA,TRBV19,TRBJ1-1,NA,CASSMGTENTEAFF,TGTGCCAGTAGTATGGGGACCGAGAACACTGAAGCTTTCTTT
15,NA,TRBV5-1,TRBJ2-3,NA,CASSFLAEITDTQYF,TGCGCCAGCAGCTTTTTGGCGGAGATCACAGATACGCAGTATTTT
12,NA,TRBV5-4,TRBJ2-7,NA,CASSLWGREQYF,TGTGCCAGCAGCTTGTGGGGGCGCGAGCAGTACTTC
13,NA,TRBV28,TRBJ2-1,NA,CASSMDAYNEQFF,TGTGCCAGCAGCATGGACGCCTACAATGAGCAGTTCTTC
13,NA,TRBV19,TRBJ2-1,NA,CASSQRVDNEQFF,TGTGCCAGTAGCCAGCGGGTAGACAATGAGCAGTTCTTC
14,NA,TRBV5-5,TRBJ2-7,NA,CASSLAGSTYEQYF,TGTGCCAGCAGCTTGGCCGGGTCTACCTACGAGCAGTACTTC
14,NA,TRBV27,TRBJ2-3,NA,CASSSIVGADTQYF,TGTGCCAGCAGTAGCATTGTGGGCGCGGATACGCAGTATTTT
14,once,TRBV5-4,TRBJ2-5,TRBD1,CASSLQTGGETQYF,TGTGCCAGCAGCCTCCAGACAGGGGGAGAGACCCAGTACTTC
18,NA,TRBV12-5,TRBJ2-6,NA,CASGLGEKTSSGANVLTF,TGTGCTAGTGGTTTAGGGGAAAAGACCTCTTCTGGGGCCAACGTCCTGACTTTC
14,NA,TRBV9,TRBJ2-5,TRBD1,CASSQGAGVETQYF,TGTGCCAGCAGCCAGGGGGCTGGGGTAGAGACCCAGTACTTC
14,NA,TRBV19,TRBJ1-1,NA,CASSINMMNTEAFF,TGTGCCAGTAGTATTAACATGATGAACACTGAAGCTTTCTTT
17,NA,TRBV5-5,TRBJ1-5,NA,CASSRGRGDNPFQPQHF,TGTGCCAGCAGCCGGGGGCGCGGGGACAACCCATTTCAGCCCCAGCATTTT
13,once,TRBV4-3,TRBJ1-1,TRBD1,CASRGQGAGEAFF,TGCGCCAGCAGGGGACAGGGGGCTGGTGAAGCTTTCTTT
13,NA,TRBV18,TRBJ2-2,NA,CASSPPGTGELFF,TGTGCCAGCTCACCACCGGGGACCGGGGAGCTGTTTTTT
15,NA,TRBV18,TRBJ2-1,TRBD2,CASSPIRGGSDEQFF,TGTGCCAGCTCACCAATACGCGGGGGGAGCGATGAGCAGTTCTTC
16,once,TRBV5-6,TRBJ2-3,TRBD2,CASSWDSGTSVDTQYF,TGTGCCAGCAGCTGGGATTCCGGGACTAGTGTGGATACGCAGTATTTT
18,once,TRBV19,TRBJ2-2,NA,CASSIEGTWGANTGELFF,TGTGCCAGTAGTATAGAGGGGACTTGGGGGGCGAACACCGGGGAGCTGTTTTTT
13,once,TRBV7-9,TRBJ2-1,TRBD1,CASSSGTGGRQFF,TGTGCCAGCAGCTCCGGGACAGGGGGAAGGCAGTTCTTC
13,NA,TRBV28,TRBJ2-2,NA,CASHRVNTGELFF,TGTGCCAGCCACAGGGTTAATACCGGGGAGCTGTTTTTT
15,NA,TRBV7-2,TRBJ2-5,NA,CASSLVPGVTETQYF,TGTGCCAGCAGCTTAGTTCCTGGAGTGACAGAGACCCAGTACTTC
15,NA,TRBV28,TRBJ1-5,TRBD1,CASSPRGRDYQPQHF,TGTGCCAGCAGTCCCAGGGGGCGCGACTATCAGCCCCAGCATTTT
14,NA,TRBV5-8,TRBJ1-5,TRBD1,CASSWDRSNQPQHF,TGTGCCAGCAGCTGGGACAGGAGCAATCAGCCCCAGCATTTT
16,NA,TRBV25-1,TRBJ2-3,TRBD2,CASRSILAGGKDTQYF,TGTGCCAGCAGATCAATATTAGCGGGGGGAAAAGATACGCAGTATTTT
16,NA,TRBV4-3,TRBJ1-1,TRBD1,CASSKRPGQGATEAFF,TGCGCCAGCAGCAAACGCCCGGGACAGGGGGCCACTGAAGCTTTCTTT
13,NA,TRBV6-5,TRBJ2-4,NA,CASREGKENIQYF,TGTGCCAGCAGAGAGGGGAAGGAGAACATTCAGTACTTC
12,NA,TRBV24-1,TRBJ1-5,NA,CATSEPGQPQHF,TGTGCCACCAGTGAGCCGGGTCAGCCCCAGCATTTT
19,NA,TRBV11-2,TRBJ2-1,TRBD2,CASSLEGMGTIQVRNEQFF,TGTGCCAGCAGCTTAGAAGGCATGGGGACTATACAGGTTCGCAATGAGCAGTTCTTC
13,NA,TRBV20-1,TRBJ2-1,NA,CSASQNPLNEQFF,TGCAGTGCTAGTCAGAACCCACTAAATGAGCAGTTCTTC
13,NA,TRBV19,TRBJ1-1,NA,CASNSGRATEAFF,TGTGCCAGTAACTCCGGCAGGGCCACTGAAGCTTTCTTT
15,NA,TRBV28,TRBJ1-6,NA,CASSLALVGNSPLHF,TGTGCCAGCAGTTTAGCGTTGGTGGGGAATTCACCCCTCCACTTT
16,NA,TRBV6-2/TRBV6-3,TRBJ1-2,NA,CASSTSTGGRNYGYTF,TGTGCCAGCAGTACCTCGACAGGAGGGCGAAACTATGGCTACACCTTC
15,many,TRBV6-5,TRBJ2-1,NA,CASSSRDSAYNEQFF,TGTGCCAGCAGTTCCCGGGACTCAGCCTACAATGAGCAGTTCTTC
13,NA,TRBV3-1/TRBV3-2,TRBJ2-7,NA,CASSRRGSYEQYF,TGTGCCAGCAGCCGGAGGGGCTCCTACGAGCAGTACTTC
15,NA,TRBV19,TRBJ2-4,TRBD1,CASSIGDSSKNIQYF,TGTGCCAGTAGTATCGGGGACAGTTCCAAAAACATTCAGTACTTC
16,few,TRBV7-9,TRBJ2-1,NA,CASSKRAGGSYNEQFF,TGTGCCAGCAGCAAGCGGGCAGGCGGATCCTACAATGAGCAGTTCTTC
16,once,TRBV7-8,TRBJ2-7,TRBD1,CASSLGSGQGYYEQYF,TGTGCCAGCAGCTTAGGCTCGGGACAGGGTTACTACGAGCAGTACTTC
14,NA,TRBV2,TRBJ2-7,TRBD1,CANRGETGSYEQYF,TGTGCCAACCGAGGGGAGACAGGGTCCTACGAGCAGTACTTC
15,NA,TRBV7-8,TRBJ1-5,TRBD1,CASSTDRAENQPQHF,TGTGCCAGCAGTACGGACAGGGCGGAAAATCAGCCCCAGCATTTT
13,NA,TRBV6-5,TRBJ1-1,NA,CASRRQSNTEAFF,TGTGCCAGCAGGCGACAGAGCAACACTGAAGCTTTCTTT
18,NA,TRBV28,TRBJ1-5,NA,CASRTGGATEPSNQPQHF,TGTGCCAGCAGGACCGGAGGGGCGACAGAGCCTAGCAATCAGCCCCAGCATTTT
17,NA,TRBV5-4,TRBJ1-6,TRBD1,CASSLKTGGWVGSPLHF,TGTGCCAGCAGCTTGAAGACAGGGGGCTGGGTAGGATCACCCCTCCACTTT
16,NA,TRBV15,TRBJ2-3,TRBD1,CATSRGQFYSTDTQYF,TGTGCCACCAGCAGGGGACAGTTTTATAGCACAGATACGCAGTATTTT
11,few,TRBV20-1,TRBJ2-7,NA,CSARGPYEQYF,TGCAGTGCTAGAGGGCCTTACGAGCAGTACTTC
13,NA,TRBV12-3/TRBV12-4,TRBJ2-2,NA,CASSHKNTGELFF,TGTGCCAGCAGTCATAAGAACACCGGGGAGCTGTTTTTT
14,NA,TRBV3-1/TRBV3-2,TRBJ1-1,NA,CASSQGPEGTEAFF,TGTGCCAGCAGCCAGGGGCCCGAAGGAACTGAAGCTTTCTTT
13,few,TRBV10-3,TRBJ2-3,TRBD1,CATQGQPTDTQYF,TGTGCCACCCAGGGACAGCCCACAGATACGCAGTATTTT